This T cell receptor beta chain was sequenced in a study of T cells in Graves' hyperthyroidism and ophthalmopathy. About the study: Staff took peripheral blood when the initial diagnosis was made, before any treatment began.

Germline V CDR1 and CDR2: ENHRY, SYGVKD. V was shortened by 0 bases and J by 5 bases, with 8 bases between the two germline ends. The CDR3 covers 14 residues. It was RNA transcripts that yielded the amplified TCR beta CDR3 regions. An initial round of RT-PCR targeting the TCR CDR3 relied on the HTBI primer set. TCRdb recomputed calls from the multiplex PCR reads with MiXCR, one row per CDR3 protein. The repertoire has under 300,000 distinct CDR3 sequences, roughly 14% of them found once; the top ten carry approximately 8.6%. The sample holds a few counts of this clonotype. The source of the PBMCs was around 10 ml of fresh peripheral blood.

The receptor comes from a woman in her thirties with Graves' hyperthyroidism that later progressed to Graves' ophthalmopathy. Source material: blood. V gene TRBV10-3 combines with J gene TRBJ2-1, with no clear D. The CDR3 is CAISESTRNNEQFF. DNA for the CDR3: TGTGCCATCAGTGAGTCTACTCGAAACAATGAGCAGTTCTTC.